This T cell receptor (beta chain) stems from a study of T cells in narcolepsy. Whole-study context: Donors had narcolepsy type 1 or type 2, or were healthy controls. General study results and limits: In some patient and control memory CD4+ samples, autoreactive clones were absent. Same-patient CSF and blood CD4+ T cell clonotypes included HCRT-specific and TRIB2-specific autoreactive ones. Autoreactive clonotypes reportedly recurred in blood of same and different patients, not controls.

Sequencing was performed with immunoSEQ multiplex PCR; in TCRdb, only in-frame clones are kept and a portion is missing. The data hold around 31,000 clones, with 78% observed a single time. As for this clone: Its target is not known.

The CDR3 is 13 residues long. V trimming: 8 bases; J trimming: 5 bases; junction bases outside the gene matches: 8. CDR1 and CDR2 from the germline V gene are MNHEY and SVGAGI. The sample was CD45RA- memory CD4+ T cells from PBMCs. V usage is TRBV6-5 and J usage is TRBJ2-7; 8 bases map to TRBD2. The receptor's source is a human donor with narcolepsy. The CDR3 DNA reads as TGTGCCAGCGTATCGAGCGGGAGTAACGAGCAGTACTTC. Translating gives CASVSSGSNEQYF.